The clone carrying this T cell receptor beta chain was seen a few times. CDR3 length equals 12 residues. CDR1 is SQVTM and CDR2 is ANQGSEA in the germline V gene. V was clipped by 7 bases and J by 4 bases, with 11 bases between them. The entry originates in a study of CD8+ T cells in alopecia areata. RNA was extracted and reverse transcribed into cDNA as the sequencing template. Data came from immunoSEQ multiplex PCR; TCRdb stores just in-frame clones and leaves some out. In the table there are 200,000 to 250,000 clones, 50% to 60% of which are singletons. The treatment is: oral pan-JAK inhibitor, 5-10 mg twice daily.

The V and J genes are TRBV29-1 and TRBJ1-5; D remains ambiguous. The sequencing here drew on CD4+ T cells sorted from blood, taken at week 4, from a patient treated with tofacitinib. The clonotype originates from a human donor with alopecia areata. CDR3 residues: CSAKTSNQPQHF. The CDR3 region has the DNA TGCAGCGCCAAGACCTCTAATCAGCCCCAGCATTTT.